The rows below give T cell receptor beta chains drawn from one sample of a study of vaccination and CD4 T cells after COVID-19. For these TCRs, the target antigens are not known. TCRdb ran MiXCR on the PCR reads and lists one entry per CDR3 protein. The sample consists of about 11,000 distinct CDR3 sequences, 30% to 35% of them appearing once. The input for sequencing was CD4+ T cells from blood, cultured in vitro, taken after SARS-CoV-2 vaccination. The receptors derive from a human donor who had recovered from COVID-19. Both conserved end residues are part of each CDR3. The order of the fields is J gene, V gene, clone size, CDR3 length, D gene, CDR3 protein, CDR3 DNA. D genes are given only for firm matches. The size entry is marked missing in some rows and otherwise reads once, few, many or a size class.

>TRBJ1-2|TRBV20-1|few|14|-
CSARDRDPPYGYTF
TGCAGTGCTAGAGATCGGGATCCCCCCTATGGCTACACCTTC
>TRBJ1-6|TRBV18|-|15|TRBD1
CASSPLTGGVSPLHF
TGTGCCAGCTCACCCTTGACAGGGGGCGTCTCACCCCTCCACTTT
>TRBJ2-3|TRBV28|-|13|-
CASRRDTADTQYF
TGTGCCAGCCGCCGGGACACCGCAGATACGCAGTATTTT
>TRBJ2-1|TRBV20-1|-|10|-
CSARVEVQFF
TGCAGTGCTAGAGTAGAGGTGCAGTTCTTC
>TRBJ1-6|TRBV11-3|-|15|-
CASLGGGSYNSPLHF
TGTGCCAGCCTCGGGGGAGGCTCCTATAATTCACCCCTCCACTTT
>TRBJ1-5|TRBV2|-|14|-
CAISVVRSNQPQHF
TGTGCCATCTCAGTCGTCAGGAGCAATCAGCCCCAGCATTTT
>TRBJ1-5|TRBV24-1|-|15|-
CATSARTGFNQPQHF
TGTGCCACCAGTGCCAGGACGGGATTCAATCAGCCCCAGCATTTT
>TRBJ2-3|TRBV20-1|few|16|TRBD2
CSAAYRDYGFTDTQYF
TGCAGTGCCGCCTACCGGGACTACGGTTTTACAGATACGCAGTATTTT
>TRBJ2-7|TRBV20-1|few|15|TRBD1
CSARSWDRDVHEQYF
TGCAGTGCTAGGAGTTGGGACAGGGACGTCCACGAGCAGTACTTC
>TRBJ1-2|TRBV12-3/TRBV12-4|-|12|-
CASRGDFGGYTF
TGTGCCAGCCGGGGAGATTTCGGTGGCTACACCTTC
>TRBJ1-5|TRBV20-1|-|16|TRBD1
CSARVGTGEVNQPQHF
TGCAGTGCTAGAGTAGGGACAGGGGAGGTCAATCAGCCCCAGCATTTT
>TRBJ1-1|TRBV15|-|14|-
CATSRGRPNTEAFF
TGTGCCACCAGCAGGGGACGGCCGAACACTGAAGCTTTCTTT
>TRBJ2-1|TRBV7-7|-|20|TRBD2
CASSPGLAGGWESSYNEQFF
TGTGCTAGCAGCCCGGGACTAGCGGGAGGGTGGGAAAGCTCCTACAATGAGCAGTTCTTC
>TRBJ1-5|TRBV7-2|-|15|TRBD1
CASSPGQGRNQPQHF
TGTGCCAGCAGCCCGGGACAGGGCCGCAATCAGCCCCAGCATTTT
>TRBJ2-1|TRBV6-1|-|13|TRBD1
CASSEDRGLEQFF
TGTGCCAGCAGTGAGGACAGGGGGCTCGAGCAGTTCTTC
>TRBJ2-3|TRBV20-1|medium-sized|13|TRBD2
CSAKREGRDTQYF
TGCAGTGCAAAACGGGAGGGTAGAGATACGCAGTATTTT
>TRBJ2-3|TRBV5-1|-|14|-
CASSSKTHTDTQYF
TGCGCCAGCAGCTCCAAGACTCACACAGATACGCAGTATTTT
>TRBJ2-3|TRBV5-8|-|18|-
CASSRGQKHASSTDTQYF
TGTGCCAGCAGCCGGGGGCAGAAACACGCCTCTAGTACAGATACGCAGTATTTT
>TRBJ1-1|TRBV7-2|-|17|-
CASSINRVRGMNTEAFF
TGTGCCAGCAGCATCAACAGGGTCCGGGGGATGAACACTGAAGCTTTCTTT
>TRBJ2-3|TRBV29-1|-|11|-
CTSRGGDTQYF
TGCACCTCCCGAGGGGGAGATACGCAGTATTTT
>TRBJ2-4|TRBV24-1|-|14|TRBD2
CATSPGGGKNIQYF
TGTGCCACCTCGCCTGGGGGGGGCAAAAACATTCAGTACTTC
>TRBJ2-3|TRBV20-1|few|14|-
CSARRQPGTDTQYF
TGCAGTGCTAGGAGGCAACCTGGCACAGATACGCAGTATTTT
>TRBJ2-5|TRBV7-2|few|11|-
CASSPKETQYF
TGTGCCAGCAGCCCTAAAGAGACCCAGTACTTC
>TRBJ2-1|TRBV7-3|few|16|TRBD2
CASSPLSGSAINEQFF
TGTGCCAGCAGCCCCCTGAGCGGGAGCGCCATTAATGAGCAGTTCTTC
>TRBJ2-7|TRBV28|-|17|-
CASSTPAMGGGYYEQYF
TGTGCCAGCAGTACTCCGGCGATGGGGGGTGGCTACTACGAGCAGTACTTC
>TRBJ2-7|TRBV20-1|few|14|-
CSARYSYNSYEQYF
TGCAGTGCTAGATACTCTTATAACTCCTACGAGCAGTACTTC
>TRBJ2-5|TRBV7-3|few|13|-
CASSLTGLETQYF
TGTGCCAGCAGCCTAACAGGTTTGGAGACCCAGTACTTC
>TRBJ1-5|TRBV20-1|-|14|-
CSAQKGPLNQPQHF
TGCAGTGCACAGAAGGGACCGTTAAATCAGCCCCAGCATTTT
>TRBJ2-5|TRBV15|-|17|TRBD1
CATSRGGTGGSGETQYF
TGTGCCACCAGCAGAGGCGGGACAGGGGGCTCGGGAGAGACCCAGTACTTC
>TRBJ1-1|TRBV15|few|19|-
CATSTYPRGDWQMNTEAFF
TGTGCCACCAGCACCTACCCGCGGGGGGACTGGCAAATGAACACTGAAGCTTTCTTT
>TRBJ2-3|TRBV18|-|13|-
CASSRVDTDTQYF
TGTGCCAGCTCACGTGTCGATACAGATACGCAGTATTTT
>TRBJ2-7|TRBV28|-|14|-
CASSTPERAYEQYF
TGTGCCAGCAGTACGCCCGAAAGGGCCTACGAGCAGTACTTC
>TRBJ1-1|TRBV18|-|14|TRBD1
CASGGQLQGTEAFF
TGTGCCAGCGGGGGACAGCTCCAAGGCACTGAAGCTTTCTTT
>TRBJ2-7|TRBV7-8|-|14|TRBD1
CASSFRQGRGEQYF
TGTGCCAGCAGCTTCCGACAGGGGAGAGGCGAGCAGTACTTC
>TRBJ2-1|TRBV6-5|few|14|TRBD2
CASSYELAANEQFF
TGTGCCAGCAGTTACGAGCTAGCGGCCAATGAGCAGTTCTTC
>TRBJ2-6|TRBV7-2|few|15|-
CASSLGGAGANVLTF
TGTGCCAGCAGCTTAGGGGGGGCTGGGGCCAACGTCCTGACTTTC
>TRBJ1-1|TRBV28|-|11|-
CASVRDPEAFF
TGTGCCAGCGTCCGGGACCCTGAAGCTTTCTTT
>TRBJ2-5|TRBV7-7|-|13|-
CASSWIGGETQYF
TGTGCCAGCAGCTGGATAGGGGGAGAGACCCAGTACTTC
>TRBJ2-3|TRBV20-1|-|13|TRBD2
CSAGGLAGEAQYF
TGCAGTGCTGGAGGACTAGCGGGAGAGGCGCAGTATTTT
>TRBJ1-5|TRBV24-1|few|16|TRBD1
CATSDKNRGRGQPQHF
TGTGCCACCAGTGACAAAAACAGGGGTCGGGGTCAGCCCCAGCATTTT
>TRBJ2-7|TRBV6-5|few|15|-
CASSYIAGTSYEQYF
TGTGCCAGCAGTTACATAGCAGGGACCTCCTACGAGCAGTACTTC
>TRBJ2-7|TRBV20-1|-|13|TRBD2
CSASTSGREEQYF
TGCAGTGCTAGTACTAGCGGGAGAGAGGAGCAGTACTTC
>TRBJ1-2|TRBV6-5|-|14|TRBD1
CASSLNRGLYGYTF
TGTGCCAGCAGTTTAAACAGGGGACTCTATGGCTACACCTTC
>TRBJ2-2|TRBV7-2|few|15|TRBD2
CASSLLAGVTGELFF
TGTGCCAGCAGCTTACTAGCGGGAGTCACCGGGGAGCTGTTTTTT
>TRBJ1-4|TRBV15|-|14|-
CATSRGALHEKLFF
TGTGCCACCAGCAGAGGGGCTCTGCATGAAAAACTGTTTTTT
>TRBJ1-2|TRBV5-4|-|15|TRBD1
CASSLGRDRDYGYTF
TGTGCCAGCAGCTTGGGGCGGGACAGGGACTATGGCTACACCTTC
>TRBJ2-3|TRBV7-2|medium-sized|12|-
CASSTYTDTQYF
TGTGCCAGCAGCACGTATACAGATACGCAGTATTTT
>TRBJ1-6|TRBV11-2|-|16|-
CASSLSTGPYNSPLHF
TGTGCCAGCAGCTTATCGACAGGCCCCTATAATTCACCCCTCCACTTT
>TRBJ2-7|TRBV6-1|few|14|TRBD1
CASSRGTGQGGQYF
TGTGCCAGCAGCCGGGGGACAGGTCAGGGGGGGCAGTACTTC
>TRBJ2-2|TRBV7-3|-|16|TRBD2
CASSLRLAGNTGELFF
TGTGCCAGCAGCTTACGACTAGCGGGAAACACCGGGGAGCTGTTTTTT
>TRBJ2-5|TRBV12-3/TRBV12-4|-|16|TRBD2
CASSFRLAHGGETQYF
TGTGCCAGCAGTTTTCGACTAGCGCACGGTGGGGAGACCCAGTACTTC
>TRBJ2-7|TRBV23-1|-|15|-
CASSQSGHLEYEQYF
TGCGCCAGCAGTCAATCCGGACATTTGGAATACGAGCAGTACTTC
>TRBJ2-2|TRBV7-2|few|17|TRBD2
CASSLGSGRSATGELFF
TGTGCCAGCAGCTTAGGGAGCGGGAGGTCGGCCACCGGGGAGCTGTTTTTT
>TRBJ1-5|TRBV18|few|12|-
CASSPSGQPQHF
TGTGCCAGCTCACCGTCAGGTCAGCCCCAGCATTTT
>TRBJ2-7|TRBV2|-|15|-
CASRLTTWASPEQYF
TGTGCCAGCAGATTAACAACTTGGGCATCTCCCGAGCAGTACTTC
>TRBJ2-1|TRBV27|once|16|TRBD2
CASSSSGRSSYNEQFF
TGTGCCAGCAGTTCCTCCGGGAGGAGCTCCTACAATGAGCAGTTCTTC
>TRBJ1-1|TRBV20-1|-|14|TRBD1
CSATPGGMGTEAFF
TGCAGTGCTACACCAGGGGGGATGGGCACTGAAGCTTTCTTT
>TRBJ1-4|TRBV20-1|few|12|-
CSAKGGGEKLFF
TGCAGTGCTAAAGGGGGAGGTGAAAAACTGTTTTTT
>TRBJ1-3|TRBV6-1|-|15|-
CASRMTGLSGNTIYF
TGTGCCAGCAGGATGACAGGCTTATCTGGAAACACCATATATTTT
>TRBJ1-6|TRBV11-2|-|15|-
CASSTQGRGSSPLHF
TGTGCCAGCAGCACCCAGGGTCGTGGGAGTTCACCCCTCCACTTT